A selection of T cell receptor beta chains follows, all from one sample in a study of response to subunit inactivated influenza vaccine. Each CDR3 protein is one row after TCRdb ran MiXCR on the RT-PCR reads. The sample shows roughly 760,000 distinct CDR3 sequences, around 20% of them seen only once. The input for sequencing was PBMCs from blood, taken 4 to 6 days after vaccination. These receptor sequences come from a man in his fifties or sixties who received an inactivated influenza vaccine. Each CDR3 is given with its conserved first and last residue. Each record gives: clone size, J gene, V gene, D gene, CDR3 DNA, CDR3 protein. D genes are given only for firm matches. Where a row states a size, it is once, few, many or the class of an expanded clone; other rows omit it.

size: .
J: TRBJ2-7
V: TRBV15
D: .
DNA: TGTGCCACCAGCAGAGATCCGGGCTACTCCTACGAGCAGTACTTC
CDR3: CATSRDPGYSYEQYF

size: .
J: TRBJ2-1
V: TRBV4-3
D: TRBD2
DNA: TGCGCCAGCAGCCAGATACTAGCGGGAGGGGGCAATGAGCAGTTCTTC
CDR3: CASSQILAGGGNEQFF

size: .
J: TRBJ1-1
V: TRBV29-1
D: .
DNA: TGCAGCGTTGAGGATGGAGCTTTCTTT
CDR3: CSVEDGAFF

size: .
J: TRBJ2-5
V: TRBV7-2
D: TRBD2
DNA: TGTGCCAGCAGCTCCCTGGGGGGGGTCCAAGAGACCCAGTACTTC
CDR3: CASSSLGGVQETQYF

size: .
J: TRBJ2-1
V: TRBV12-3/TRBV12-4
D: TRBD2
DNA: TGTGCCAGCAGTTTCACAGGGAGGGTTCCGACTAGCGGGCTGTACAATGAGCAGTTCTTC
CDR3: CASSFTGRVPTSGLYNEQFF

size: .
J: TRBJ1-6
V: TRBV5-1
D: .
DNA: TGCGCCAGCAGCTTTTCTACTGGGGATTCACCCCTCCACTTT
CDR3: CASSFSTGDSPLHF

size: .
J: TRBJ2-4
V: TRBV28
D: .
DNA: TGTGCCAGCAGTTTCGACAGAATACTAGCCAAAAACATTCAGTACTTC
CDR3: CASSFDRILAKNIQYF

size: few
J: TRBJ2-1
V: TRBV29-1
D: TRBD2
DNA: TGCAGCGTTGCCTACTTTACTAGCGGGACCCTCTTCAATGAGCAGTTCTTC
CDR3: CSVAYFTSGTLFNEQFF

size: few
J: TRBJ1-1
V: TRBV5-1
D: .
DNA: TGCGCCAGCAGCTTGGAAAGGGACGGTGAGGCTTTCTTT
CDR3: CASSLERDGEAFF

size: .
J: TRBJ2-5
V: TRBV11-1
D: TRBD1
DNA: TGTGCCAGCAGCCGGACAGGGATAAGGGGAGAGACCCAGTACTTC
CDR3: CASSRTGIRGETQYF

size: .
J: TRBJ2-3
V: TRBV7-6
D: .
DNA: TGTGCCAGCAGCTGGAAGGGCACAGATACGCAGTATTTT
CDR3: CASSWKGTDTQYF

size: few
J: TRBJ2-2
V: TRBV4-2
D: .
DNA: TGTGCCAGCAGCCACCTCAGGGTAAAGGACACCGGGGAGCTGTTTTTT
CDR3: CASSHLRVKDTGELFF

size: many
J: TRBJ2-1
V: TRBV29-1
D: TRBD1
DNA: TGCAGCGGCCGACAGGGGGCCGGTTGGAATGAGCAGTTCTTC
CDR3: CSGRQGAGWNEQFF

size: .
J: TRBJ2-7
V: TRBV4-1
D: .
DNA: TGCGCCAGCAGCCCTGACCCCACCCGCGAGCAGTACTTC
CDR3: CASSPDPTREQYF

size: .
J: TRBJ2-1
V: TRBV4-2
D: TRBD2
DNA: TGTGCCAGCAACCCTAGCGGGGGGGCCGACAATGAGCAGTTCTTC
CDR3: CASNPSGGADNEQFF

size: .
J: TRBJ2-1
V: TRBV20-1
D: .
DNA: TGCAGTGCTAGAGATATCAGGCAGGGGGGACACAATGAGCAGTTCTTC
CDR3: CSARDIRQGGHNEQFF

size: .
J: TRBJ2-1
V: TRBV29-1
D: TRBD2
DNA: TGCAGCGTTAAGGGGCTAGCGGGAACCACTGAGCAGTTCTTC
CDR3: CSVKGLAGTTEQFF

size: few
J: TRBJ1-2
V: TRBV7-2
D: TRBD1
DNA: TGTGCCAGCAGCAGAGAGGTGTTCGACAGGGGTCATGGCTACACCTTC
CDR3: CASSREVFDRGHGYTF

size: many
J: TRBJ2-3
V: TRBV6-1
D: TRBD2
DNA: TGTGCCAGCAGCCTCCTAGCGGGGGGCGGCACAGATACGCAGTATTTT
CDR3: CASSLLAGGGTDTQYF

size: .
J: TRBJ1-5
V: TRBV12-3/TRBV12-4
D: .
DNA: TGTGCCAGCAGATCCGGGACTCAAAATCAGCCCCAGCATTTT
CDR3: CASRSGTQNQPQHF

size: many
J: TRBJ1-5
V: TRBV7-2
D: .
DNA: TGTGCCAGCAGCTTAGGATGGAGTGGCCAGGGGCCCCAGCATTTT
CDR3: CASSLGWSGQGPQHF

size: .
J: TRBJ2-7
V: TRBV12-3/TRBV12-4
D: TRBD2
DNA: TGTGCCAGCAGTTTAAGTCCCGGGGGGAGGAACGAGCAGTACTTC
CDR3: CASSLSPGGRNEQYF

size: .
J: TRBJ2-5
V: TRBV7-2
D: .
DNA: TGTGCCAGCAGCGCCTACGGAGAGACCCAGTACTTC
CDR3: CASSAYGETQYF

size: few
J: TRBJ2-5
V: TRBV24-1
D: .
DNA: TGTGCCACCAGTGAGGCAGGGTCCTCGGAGACCCAGTACTTC
CDR3: CATSEAGSSETQYF

size: .
J: TRBJ2-7
V: TRBV28
D: TRBD1
DNA: TGTGCCAGCAGCCTAGCCCGGGACAGGGACCGGTACGAGCAGTACTTC
CDR3: CASSLARDRDRYEQYF

size: .
J: TRBJ1-6
V: TRBV6-1
D: .
DNA: TGTGCCAGCAGTCAACGAACTTATTCACCCCTCCACTTT
CDR3: CASSQRTYSPLHF

size: .
J: TRBJ2-7
V: TRBV20-1
D: .
DNA: TGCAGTGCTCGGCAAGCGGCCCTCTCCTACGAGCAGTACTTC
CDR3: CSARQAALSYEQYF

size: .
J: TRBJ2-2
V: TRBV12-3/TRBV12-4
D: TRBD2
DNA: TGTGCCAGCAGGTTCGGGAGGATAAGCACCGGGGAGCTGTTTTTT
CDR3: CASRFGRISTGELFF

size: .
J: TRBJ2-3
V: TRBV12-3/TRBV12-4
D: TRBD2
DNA: TGTGCCAGCAGTTTATCCGGGACTAGCGGGCGTGGCACGCAGTATTTT
CDR3: CASSLSGTSGRGTQYF

size: many
J: TRBJ2-7
V: TRBV20-1
D: TRBD1
DNA: TGCAGTGCGCGCGGACAGGGTCTTTCACCACGATTATCCTACGAGCAGTACTTC
CDR3: CSARGQGLSPRLSYEQYF

size: few
J: TRBJ2-7
V: TRBV27
D: .
DNA: TGTGCCACGGCAGGGGTAGGTTACGAGCAGTACTTC
CDR3: CATAGVGYEQYF

size: .
J: TRBJ2-1
V: TRBV7-2
D: .
DNA: TGTGCCAGCAGCTTAGCACAGGTAGGTGAGCAGTTCTTC
CDR3: CASSLAQVGEQFF

size: once
J: TRBJ1-5
V: TRBV28
D: .
DNA: TGTGCCAGCAGTTCGATTTTTTACAGGGAAATGAGCAATCAGCCCCAGCATTTT
CDR3: CASSSIFYREMSNQPQHF

size: .
J: TRBJ2-5
V: TRBV29-1
D: .
DNA: TGCAGCGGCACGGTCCACACGCAAGAGACCCAGTACTTC
CDR3: CSGTVHTQETQYF

size: .
J: TRBJ1-4
V: TRBV6-1
D: .
DNA: TGTGCCAGCTTCGATTGGCGTAATGAAAAACTGTTTTTT
CDR3: CASFDWRNEKLFF

size: few
J: TRBJ2-7
V: TRBV4-1
D: .
DNA: TGCGCCAGCAGCCAGATCCTCGCGGAATACGGGACGTCCTCATACGAGCAGTACTTC
CDR3: CASSQILAEYGTSSYEQYF

size: .
J: TRBJ1-1
V: TRBV6-5
D: TRBD1
DNA: TGTGCCAGCAGTTACTCGGACAGGGGATCAACTGAAGCTTTCTTT
CDR3: CASSYSDRGSTEAFF

size: once
J: TRBJ2-3
V: TRBV20-1
D: TRBD2
DNA: TGCAGTGCCTACTCCATAGCGGGGGTCACAGATACGCAGTATTTT
CDR3: CSAYSIAGVTDTQYF

size: .
J: TRBJ1-2
V: TRBV12-3/TRBV12-4
D: .
DNA: TGTGCCAGCAGTTTCAACGGCAACTATGGCCACACCTTC
CDR3: CASSFNGNYGHTF

size: .
J: TRBJ1-2
V: TRBV5-5
D: TRBD1
DNA: TGTGCCAGCAGTTCACAGGGGTACTATGGCTACACCTTC
CDR3: CASSSQGYYGYTF

size: few
J: TRBJ2-7
V: TRBV2
D: .
DNA: TGTGCCAGCACCGAAGGGAAGTCCTACGAGCAGTACTTC
CDR3: CASTEGKSYEQYF

size: .
J: TRBJ2-3
V: TRBV27
D: .
DNA: TGTGCCAGCAGTTTATACTTCGGGGCAGATACGCAGTATTTT
CDR3: CASSLYFGADTQYF

size: .
J: TRBJ2-5
V: TRBV7-6
D: .
DNA: TGTGCCAGCAGCTTAGGGCGCCCAGAGACCCAGTACTTC
CDR3: CASSLGRPETQYF

size: .
J: TRBJ2-1
V: TRBV4-3
D: TRBD2
DNA: TGCGCCAGCAGCCAAGATGGAGGAGCGGGAGCGGATGAGCAGTTCTTC
CDR3: CASSQDGGAGADEQFF

size: few
J: TRBJ2-7
V: TRBV20-1
D: .
DNA: TGCAGTGCTAGAGGCGCTCGGTCGGGCCACGAGCAGTACTTC
CDR3: CSARGARSGHEQYF

size: few
J: TRBJ2-6
V: TRBV27
D: .
DNA: TGTGCCAGCAGTTTATTATGGAGCTCTGGGGCCAACGTCCTGACTTTC
CDR3: CASSLLWSSGANVLTF

size: few
J: TRBJ2-1
V: TRBV15
D: TRBD2
DNA: TGTGCCACCAGCAGAGTTTTACTAGCGGGTTCCAATGAGCAGTTCTTC
CDR3: CATSRVLLAGSNEQFF

size: few
J: TRBJ2-7
V: TRBV29-1
D: TRBD2
DNA: TGCAGCGTTGCCCCGACTAGCGGCTACGAGCAGTACTTC
CDR3: CSVAPTSGYEQYF

size: many
J: TRBJ2-7
V: TRBV7-2
D: TRBD2
DNA: TGTGCCAGCCGGGAGACTAGCGTTACCTACGAGCAGTACTTC
CDR3: CASRETSVTYEQYF

size: few
J: TRBJ2-1
V: TRBV10-3
D: TRBD2
DNA: TGTGCCATCAGTTCAGGGCTAGCGGGGGGTTTTCAGCAGTTCTTC
CDR3: CAISSGLAGGFQQFF

size: .
J: TRBJ2-3
V: TRBV4-2
D: TRBD2
DNA: TGTGCCAGCAGCCAAGATTATGCGACTAGCGGCTCTACTAGCACAGATACGCAGTATTTT
CDR3: CASSQDYATSGSTSTDTQYF

size: few
J: TRBJ2-7
V: TRBV5-1
D: TRBD2
DNA: TGCGCCAGCGGCACTAGCGGGGCCTACGAGCAGTACTTC
CDR3: CASGTSGAYEQYF

size: few
J: TRBJ2-3
V: TRBV10-3
D: TRBD2
DNA: TGTGCCATCAGTGAGTCGAACGGGAGGGCCACAGATACGCAGTATTTT
CDR3: CAISESNGRATDTQYF

size: .
J: TRBJ1-3
V: TRBV4-3
D: .
DNA: TGCGCCAGCAGCCAAGATCCAGGACGGGCTGGAAACACCATATATTTT
CDR3: CASSQDPGRAGNTIYF

size: once
J: TRBJ2-7
V: TRBV2
D: TRBD1
DNA: TGTACCTGCAGTTTATCGTCCCTGGGGACAGGGCGCCACGAGCAGTACTTC
CDR3: CTCSLSSLGTGRHEQYF

size: .
J: TRBJ2-2
V: TRBV5-1
D: TRBD2
DNA: TGCGCCAGCAGATCCTCAGCGGGAGTAAACGGGGAGCTGTTTTTT
CDR3: CASRSSAGVNGELFF

size: few
J: TRBJ2-7
V: TRBV29-1
D: .
DNA: TGCAGCGTGAAACAGGCCACCTACGAGCAGTACTTC
CDR3: CSVKQATYEQYF

size: .
J: TRBJ2-7
V: TRBV7-9
D: .
DNA: TGTGCCAGCAGCTCCAAACTCTACGAGCAGTACTTC
CDR3: CASSSKLYEQYF

size: .
J: TRBJ2-5
V: TRBV4-3
D: .
DNA: TGCGCCAGCAGCCAAGGCCGGGACCCTTACGAGAAGACCCAGTACTTC
CDR3: CASSQGRDPYEKTQYF